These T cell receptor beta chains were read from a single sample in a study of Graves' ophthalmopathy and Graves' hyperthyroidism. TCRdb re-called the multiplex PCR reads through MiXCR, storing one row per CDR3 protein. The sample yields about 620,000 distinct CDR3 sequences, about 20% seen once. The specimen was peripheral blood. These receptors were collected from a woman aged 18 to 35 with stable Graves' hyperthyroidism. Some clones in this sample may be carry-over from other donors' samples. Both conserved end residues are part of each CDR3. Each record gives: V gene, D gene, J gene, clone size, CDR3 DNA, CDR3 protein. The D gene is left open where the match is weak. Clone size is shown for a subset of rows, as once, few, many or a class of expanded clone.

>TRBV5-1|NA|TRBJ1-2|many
TGCGCCAGCAGCCTAGACCGGGACATCCATGGCTACACCTTC
CASSLDRDIHGYTF
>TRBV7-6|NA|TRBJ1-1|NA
TGTGCCAGCAGCCCAATGGGAGGCACTGAAGCTTTCTTT
CASSPMGGTEAFF
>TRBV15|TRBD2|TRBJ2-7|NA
TGTGCCACCACCAAGGAGCGGGGGACCTCCTACGAGCAGTACTTC
CATTKERGTSYEQYF
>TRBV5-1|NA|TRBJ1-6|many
TGCGCCAGCAGCTTGGCCAGTGACCGGAATTCACCCCTCCACTTT
CASSLASDRNSPLHF
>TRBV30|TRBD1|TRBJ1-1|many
TGTGCCTATGACAGGGCTATCATGAACACTGAAGCTTTCTTT
CAYDRAIMNTEAFF
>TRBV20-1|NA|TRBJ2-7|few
TGCAGTGCCGACCCGACAGACGTAATCTACGAGCAGTACTTC
CSADPTDVIYEQYF
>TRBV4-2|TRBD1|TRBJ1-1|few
TGTGCCAGCAGCCCAATCCCTGACAGGGGGGTGCAGGCTTTCTTT
CASSPIPDRGVQAFF
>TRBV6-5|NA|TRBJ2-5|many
TGTGCCAGCAGTTACTCCACGTACCAAGAGACCCAGTACTTC
CASSYSTYQETQYF
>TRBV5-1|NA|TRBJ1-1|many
TGCGCCAGCAGCTTAACAGTACCCATGAACACTGAAGCTTTCTTT
CASSLTVPMNTEAFF
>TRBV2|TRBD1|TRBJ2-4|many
TGTGCCAGCAGTGAAGTCAGGGGGCGAGCCAAAAACATTCAGTACTTC
CASSEVRGRAKNIQYF
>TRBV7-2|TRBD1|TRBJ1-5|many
TGTGCCAGCAGCTGGGGACAGGGGTATGGTCAGCCCCAGCATTTT
CASSWGQGYGQPQHF
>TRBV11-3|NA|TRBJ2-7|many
TGTGCCAGCAGCTTAGTCGGCACCTCGGACGAGCAGTACTTC
CASSLVGTSDEQYF
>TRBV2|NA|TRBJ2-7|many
TGTGCCAGCAGGTTATACGAGCAGTACTTC
CASRLYEQYF
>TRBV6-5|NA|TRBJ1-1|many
TGTGCCAGCAGTTATCGAGGGCTAGAAACTGAAGCTTTCTTT
CASSYRGLETEAFF
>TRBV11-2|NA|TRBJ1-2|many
TGTGCCAGCAGCTTAGAACAGGCCTATGGCTACACCTTC
CASSLEQAYGYTF
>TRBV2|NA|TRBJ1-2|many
TGTGCCAGCAGTGAAGGTTCCTCTAACTATGGCTACACCTTC
CASSEGSSNYGYTF
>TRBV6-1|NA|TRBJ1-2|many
TGTGCCAGCAGTGAAATGGCAGGACGCACCACGGACTATGGCTACACCTTC
CASSEMAGRTTDYGYTF
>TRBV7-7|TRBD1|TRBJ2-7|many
TGTGCCAGCAGCGTCGACAGGGGAGGCGAGCAGTACTTC
CASSVDRGGEQYF
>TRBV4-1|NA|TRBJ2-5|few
TGCGCCAGCAGCCGGGTTGAGGGGGGCCGAGGGACCCAGTACTTC
CASSRVEGGRGTQYF
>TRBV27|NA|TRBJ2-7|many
TGTGCCAGCAGTTCCCCAGGGTCCTATCAGTACTTC
CASSSPGSYQYF
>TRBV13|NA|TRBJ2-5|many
TGTGCCAGCAGCAACAACCGGGAGACCCAGTACTTC
CASSNNRETQYF
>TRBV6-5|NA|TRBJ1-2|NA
TGTGCCAGCAGTTACCGCAACATGGATGGCTACACCTTC
CASSYRNMDGYTF
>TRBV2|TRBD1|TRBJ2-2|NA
TGTGCCAGCAGACTCACAGGGGCCGGGGAGCTGTTTTTT
CASRLTGAGELFF
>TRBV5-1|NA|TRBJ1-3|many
TGCGCCAGCAGCAGTGCGGGTTTTGGAAACACCATATATTTT
CASSSAGFGNTIYF
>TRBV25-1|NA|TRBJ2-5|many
TGTGCCAGCAGTGACAGGCAGGGGGGCGCGTGGGAGACCCAGTACTTC
CASSDRQGGAWETQYF
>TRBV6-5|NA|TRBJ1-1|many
TGTGCCAGCCATCGGGTAACTGAAGCTTTCTTT
CASHRVTEAFF
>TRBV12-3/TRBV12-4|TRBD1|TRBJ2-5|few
TGTGCCAGCAGTCCGGGGACAGGGATGGGGACCCAGTACTTC
CASSPGTGMGTQYF
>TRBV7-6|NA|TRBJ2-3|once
TGTGCCAGCAGCTTAAATCGGCAGGGGCACACAGATACGCAGTATTTT
CASSLNRQGHTDTQYF
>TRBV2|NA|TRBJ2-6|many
TGTGCCAGCAGTGTTCGGGGGTCTGGGGCCAACGTCCTGACTTTC
CASSVRGSGANVLTF
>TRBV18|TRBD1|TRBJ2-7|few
TGTGCCAGCTCACCTTCCGGGACAGGGATCCACGAGCAGTACTTC
CASSPSGTGIHEQYF
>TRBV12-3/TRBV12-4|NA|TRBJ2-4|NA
TGTGCCAGCAGTGGAGCACAGGGGAGGCCAGCCAAAAACATTCAGTACTTC
CASSGAQGRPAKNIQYF
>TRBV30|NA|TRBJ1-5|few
TGTGCCTGGAGTCCAGGGCATATAGGTTATCAGCCCCAGCATTTT
CAWSPGHIGYQPQHF
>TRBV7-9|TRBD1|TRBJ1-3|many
TGTGCCAGCAGCCTAACCGGGACAGCTGGAAACACCATATATTTT
CASSLTGTAGNTIYF
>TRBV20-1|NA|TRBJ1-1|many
TGCAGTGCTAGCCTGAACACTGAAGCTTTCTTT
CSASLNTEAFF
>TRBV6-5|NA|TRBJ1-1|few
TGTGCCAGCAGTTACAATGGCAGGGAGGACACTGAAGCTTTCTTT
CASSYNGREDTEAFF
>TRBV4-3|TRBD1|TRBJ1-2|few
TGCGCCAGCAGCCAAGCCCCAGCCCAGGGGGGTGCCTATGGCTACACCTTC
CASSQAPAQGGAYGYTF
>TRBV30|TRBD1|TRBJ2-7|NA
TGTGCCTGGAGGGGCGGGACAGGGAAGAGCTCCTACGAGCAGTACTTC
CAWRGGTGKSSYEQYF
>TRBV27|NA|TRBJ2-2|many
TGTGCCAGCAGTAACGCCCTTGCGAACACCGGGGAGCTGTTTTTT
CASSNALANTGELFF
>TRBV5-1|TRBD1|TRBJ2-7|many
TGCGCCAGCAGGAGACAGGGAAGTGGCGAGCAGTACTTC
CASRRQGSGEQYF
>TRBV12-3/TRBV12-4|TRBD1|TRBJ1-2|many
TGTGCCAGCATCTCTACAGGGGGCTCTGGCTACACCTTC
CASISTGGSGYTF
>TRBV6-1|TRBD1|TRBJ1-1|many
TGTGCCAGCAGTATCGGACAGGCAACCACTGAAGCTTTCTTT
CASSIGQATTEAFF
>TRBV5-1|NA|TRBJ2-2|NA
TGCGCCAGCAGCTTTCGTCAGGGGGAGGATGCCGGGGAGCTGTTTTTT
CASSFRQGEDAGELFF
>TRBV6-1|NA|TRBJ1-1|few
TGTGCCAGCACAAAGCTCACAGGTTCTGTTGAAGCTTTCTTT
CASTKLTGSVEAFF
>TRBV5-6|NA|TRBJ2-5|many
TGTGCCAGCAGCTTCCGCTGGGCCTGGGGAGAAGAGACCCAGTACTTC
CASSFRWAWGEETQYF
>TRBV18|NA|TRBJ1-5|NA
TGTGCCAGCTCCACAGGGCTGAATCAGCCCCAGCATTTT
CASSTGLNQPQHF